The 8 T cell receptor beta chains below come from one sample, sequenced in a study of T cell responses to AZD1222 COVID-19 vaccine. Profiling relied on immunoSEQ multiplex PCR, and the TCRdb table lists in-frame clones only, not all of them. The sample lists about 120,000 clones; roughly nine tenths were seen once. The sample was peripheral blood, taken 28 days after the second AZD1222 dose. Receptor source: an adult who received the AZD1222 COVID-19 vaccine.

The chain is built from TRBV13 and TRBJ2-7, with 11 bases identical to TRBD2. V gave up 4 bases and J gave up 4 bases; unmatched junction bases: 6. The CDR3 is 15 residues long. From germline, CDR1 is PRHDT and CDR2 FYEKMQ (reference sequence). The CDR3 DNA reads as TGTGCCAGCAGCTCGGGACTAGCGGTTACATACGAGCAGTACTTC. As protein: CASSSGLAVTYEQYF. Full variable domain (outside the CDR3, taken from reference TRBV13 and TRBJ2-7): AAGVIQSPRHLIKEKRETATLKCYPIPRHDTVYWYQQGPGQDPQFLISFYEKMQSDKGSIPDRFSAQQFSDYHSELNMSSLELGDSALYFCASSSGLAVTYEQYFGPGTRLTVT.

This clone was seen once. The gene calls are TRBV7-9 and TRBJ2-7; the D is unclear. Deletions cut 5 bases from V and 1 base from J, with 6 bases between. This CDR3 spans 12 amino acids. The germline V gene encodes CDR1 SEHNR and CDR2 FQNEAQ (reference sequence). In nucleotides, the CDR3 is TGTGCCAGCAGCCAAGGATCCTACGAGCAGTACTTC. It is translated as CASSQGSYEQYF.

V usage is TRBV11-1 and J usage is TRBJ2-5; the match to TRBD2 covers 10 bases. Germline V gene sequence: CDR1 SGHAT, CDR2 FQDESV (reference sequence). With V trimmed by 5 bases and J by 1 base, 1 base remained unmatched. The length of the CDR3 is 14 residues. The DNA of the CDR3 is TGTGCCAGCAGCCGGACTAGCGGCCAAGAGACCCAGTACTTC. It encodes CASSRTSGQETQYF.

This clone has just one count. The rearrangement links TRBV6-5 to TRBJ1-2; 7 bases agree with TRBD1. V trimming: 0 bases; J trimming: 6 bases; junction bases outside the gene matches: 7. The CDR3 has 15 amino acids. Germline CDR1 is MNHEY and CDR2 is SVGAGI. The CDR3 DNA sequence: TGTGCCAGCAGTTACTCGATAGGTACAGGGGATGGCTACACCTTC. Protein: CASSYSIGTGDGYTF.

V is TRBV5-4 and J is TRBJ2-7; TRBD2 might be the D (5 bases). CDR3 length: 14 amino acids. Germline assignment: CDR1 SGHNT and CDR2 YYREEE (reference sequence). V was clipped by 4 bases and J by 4 bases, with 15 bases between them. The CDR3 DNA sequence: TGTGCCAGCAGCCGTAGCGAAACAGAATACGAGCAGTACTTC. Translating gives CASSRSETEYEQYF.

This sequence joins TRBV5-5 and TRBJ2-7; TRBD2 is a possible D gene (6 bases). The CDR3 sequence is 15 residues long. Germline assignment: CDR1 SGHKS and CDR2 YYEKEE (reference sequence). The ends were cut back, 2 bases at V and 2 bases at J, with 14 bases in the middle. The CDR3 DNA is TGTGCCAGCAGCTTCCGCGGTAGCGGACCCTACGAGCAGTACTTC. Its protein is CASSFRGSGPYEQYF.

The gene calls are TRBV28 and TRBJ1-2, with a possible D match to TRBD1 (6 bases). CDR3 length: 12 amino acids. Germline CDR1 and CDR2: MDHEN and SYDVKM. V dropped 2 bases and J dropped 6 bases, with 7 bases sitting between them. The CDR3 loop is CASSLRQDGYTF. In DNA, the CDR3 is TGTGCCAGCAGTTTACGACAGGATGGCTACACCTTC.

V is TRBV6-6 and J is TRBJ1-5; 10 bases line up with TRBD1. J lost 3 bases, V lost 5 bases, and 4 bases had no gene match. The CDR3 has 15 amino acids. Germline-derived CDR1 and CDR2 are MNHNY and SVGAGI (reference sequence). The CDR3 protein is CASSPGTGVNQPQHF. The CDR3 DNA reads TGTGCCAGCAGTCCTGGGACAGGGGTCAATCAGCCCCAGCATTTT.